A single T cell receptor beta chain is shown here with its context. The record originates from a study of blood T cell repertoires in COVID-19. Overall study: Researchers got acute and convalescent COVID-19 samples from the United States, Italy and Spain. PBMCs, B-cell-depleted T cells, or T cells provided the cDNA or gDNA that made up the material.

Authors' data handling: Estimation of nucleated cell counts relied on the amplification of reference gene primers. The protocol was immunoSEQ multiplex PCR, while the TCRdb copy is restricted to in-frame clones and leaves out a portion. Clonal size and the V and J genes are those of that table, whereas D and trimming came from the DNA. The table lists 250,000 to 300,000 clones, 88% of them singletons. V lost 5 bases to trimming and J lost 8 bases; unmatched junction nucleotides: 10. Germline V gene lookup returns CDR1 SEHNR and CDR2 FQNEAQ (reference sequence). The CDR3 is made up of 15 amino acids. Sequencing used peripheral blood. The rearrangement joins TRBV7-9 to TRBJ1-2; 11 nucleotides match TRBD1. The sequence derives from a woman aged 25 to 39 with COVID-19, enrolled during active disease. The CDR3 protein is CASSPLGGQGVGYTF. The CDR3 coding sequence is TGTGCCAGCAGCCCATTAGGGGGACAGGGGGTCGGCTACACCTTC.